This T cell receptor (beta chain) was sequenced in a study of identical twins. TCRdb passed the 5' RACE reads through MiXCR, listing each CDR3 protein once. The data hold 640,000 or so distinct CDR3 sequences, with 5.5% to 6.5% observed a single time. The sample comprised naive T cells sorted from blood. This clonotype was sampled from a man between 18 and 35 years old in good health.

The CDR3 region has the DNA TGTGCCAGCAGCTTAGAAAGGGGGGGTACGCAGTATTTT. Amino acid sequence: CASSLERGGTQYF. The chain links TRBV7-6 to TRBJ2-3; TRBD2 might be the D (7 bases). Germline V lookup: CDR1 SGHVS, CDR2 FNYEAQ. The CDR3 spans 13 residues. The V and J ends lost 1 base and 8 bases respectively, with 10 bases between them.